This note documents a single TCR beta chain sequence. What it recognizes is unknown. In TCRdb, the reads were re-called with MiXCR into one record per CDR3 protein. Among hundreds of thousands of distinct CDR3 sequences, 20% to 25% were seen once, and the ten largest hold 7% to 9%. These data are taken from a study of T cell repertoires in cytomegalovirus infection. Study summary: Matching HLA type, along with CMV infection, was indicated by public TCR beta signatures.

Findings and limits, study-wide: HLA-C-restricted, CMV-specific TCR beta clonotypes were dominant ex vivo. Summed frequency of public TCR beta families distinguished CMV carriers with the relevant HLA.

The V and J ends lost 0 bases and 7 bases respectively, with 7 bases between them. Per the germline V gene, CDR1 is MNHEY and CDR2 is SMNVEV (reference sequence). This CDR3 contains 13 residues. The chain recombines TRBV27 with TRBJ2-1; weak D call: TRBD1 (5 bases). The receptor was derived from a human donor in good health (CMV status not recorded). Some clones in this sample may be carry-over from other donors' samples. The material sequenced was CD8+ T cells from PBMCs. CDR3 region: CASSLSDKNEQFF. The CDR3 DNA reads TGTGCCAGCAGTTTATCGGACAAGAATGAGCAGTTCTTC.